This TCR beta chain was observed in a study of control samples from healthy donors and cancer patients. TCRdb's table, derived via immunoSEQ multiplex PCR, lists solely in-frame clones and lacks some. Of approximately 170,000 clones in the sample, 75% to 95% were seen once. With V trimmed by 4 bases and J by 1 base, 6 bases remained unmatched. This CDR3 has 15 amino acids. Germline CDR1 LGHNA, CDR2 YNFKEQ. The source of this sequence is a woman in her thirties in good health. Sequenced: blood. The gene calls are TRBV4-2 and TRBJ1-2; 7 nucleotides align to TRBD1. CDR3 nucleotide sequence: TGTGCCAGCAGCCTCCGACAGGGAGATAACTATGGCTACACCTTC. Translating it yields CASSLRQGDNYGYTF.